Presented here are 24 T cell receptor beta chains from one specimen sequenced in a study of blood T cells in healthy people across ages. It was with a sample-barcoded 5' primer and a J-beta primer mix that a second PCR of roughly 7 to 12 cycles was run. Each CDR3 protein gets one entry after TCRdb re-called the 5' RACE reads with MiXCR. The data contain about 640,000 distinct CDR3 sequences, approximately 30% of them singletons. The sample taken for sequencing was blood. These receptors were obtained from an elderly woman in good health.

The table lists this clonotype with many counts. This sequence joins TRBV29-1 and TRBJ2-2; the D is unclear. V lost 4 bases and J lost 5, with 8 bases in between. The germline gives CDR1 SQVTM, CDR2 ANQGSEA. The CDR3 sequence is 12 residues long. CDR3 protein: CSVGRRTGELFF. The CDR3 nucleotides read TGCAGCGTTGGCAGGCGAACCGGGGAGCTGTTTTTT.

The chain uses TRBV5-8 and TRBJ2-4; D possibly corresponds to TRBD1 (6 bases). V dropped 1 base and J dropped 0 bases, with 11 bases sitting between them. Germline V lookup: CDR1 SGHTS, CDR2 YDEGEE. The CDR3 runs 16 residues. The CDR3 here is CASSLYGTLAKNIQYF. In DNA form, the CDR3 reads TGTGCCAGCAGCTTGTATGGGACACTAGCCAAAAACATTCAGTACTTC.

The chain combines TRBV12-3 or TRBV12-4 with TRBJ2-2, with D maybe TRBD1 (5 bases). The V end was cut by 8 bases, the J end by 3 bases, with 10 bases between. The CDR3 is made up of 13 amino acids. CDR3 DNA sequence: TGTGCCAGCTTCGACAGTGACACCGGGGAGCTGTTTTTT. Translating it yields CASFDSDTGELFF.

This clonotype was found many times. The genes are TRBV6-5 and TRBJ2-2, with D possibly matching TRBD1 (6 bases). There are 18 residues in the CDR3. Germline V lookup: CDR1 MNHEY, CDR2 SVGAGI. With 2 bases removed from V and 6 bases from J, the gap between germline ends came to 22 bases. The CDR3 spells CASSYRPTGNWFSGELFF. The CDR3 DNA sequence: TGTGCCAGCAGTTACCGACCTACAGGGAACTGGTTCTCCGGGGAGCTGTTTTTT.

This clonotype has a count of ten or more. The chain's CDR3 is CAISEGGQLTNQPQHF. The CDR3 nucleotides are TGTGCCATCAGTGAGGGAGGGCAGTTAACCAATCAGCCCCAGCATTTT. This chain uses TRBV10-3 with TRBJ1-5; D is undetermined. V was shortened by 2 bases and J by 3 bases, with 14 bases between the two germline ends. The CDR3 is 16 amino acids. Germline loops: CDR1 ENHRY, CDR2 SYGVKD.

This clonotype occurred many times. The chain employs TRBV7-2 and TRBJ2-7, with D perhaps TRBD1 (6 bases). There are 18 residues in the CDR3. V was shortened by 3 bases and J by 4 bases, with 25 bases between the two germline ends. Germline V gene sequence: CDR1 SGHTA, CDR2 FQGNSA. The CDR3 here is CASSFYRDIGKDGYEQYF. DNA for the CDR3: TGTGCCAGCAGCTTCTACCGGGACATCGGGAAGGATGGATACGAGCAGTACTTC.

Many counts were recorded for this clonotype. The rearrangement uses TRBV3-1 and TRBJ1-4, with 8 positions matching TRBD1. Germline V gene sequence: CDR1 LGHDT, CDR2 YNNKEL (reference sequence). The CDR3 contains 15 residues. The J segment lost 6 bases and the V segment lost 4 bases, leaving 7 bases of the junction unmatched. The CDR3 sequence: CASSRQSQGDEKLFF. Here the CDR3 DNA reads TGTGCCAGCAGCCGCCAGTCACAGGGGGATGAAAAACTGTTTTTT.

This clonotype was seen ten or more times. V gene TRBV7-2 combines with J gene TRBJ1-1; D unclear. V lost 1 base and J 6 bases, leaving 6 bases between the germline ends. The CDR3 contains 12 residues. Per the germline V gene, CDR1 is SGHTA and CDR2 is FQGNSA. This chain's CDR3 is CASSLDRPEAFF. The CDR3 nucleotides are TGTGCCAGCAGCTTAGACAGACCTGAAGCTTTCTTT. Full variable domain (outside the CDR3, taken from reference TRBV7-2 and TRBJ1-1): GAGVSQSPSNKVTEKGKDVELRCDPISGHTALYWYRQSLGQGLEFLIYFQGNSAPDKSGLPSDRFSAERTGGSVSTLTIQRTQQEDSAVYLCASSLDRPEAFFGQGTRLTVV.

At least ten counts were recorded for this clonotype. The CDR3 DNA follows: TGCAGTGCTAGAGGGGGAACTGGAGGGAGGGATGGCTACACCTTC. It specifies CSARGGTGGRDGYTF. This sequence joins TRBV20-1 and TRBJ1-2; D call uncertain. V was clipped by 1 base and J by 6 bases, with 18 bases between them. Germline V gene lookup returns CDR1 DFQATT and CDR2 SNEGSKA (reference sequence). This CDR3 spans 15 amino acids.

This clonotype was recorded at least ten times. The chain employs TRBV7-9 and TRBJ2-1, with D perhaps matching TRBD1 (5 bases). The CDR3 spans 15 residues. Germline CDR1 reads SEHNR; CDR2 reads FQNEAQ (reference sequence). The ends were cut back, 3 bases at V and 5 bases at J, with 14 bases in the middle. The DNA for the CDR3 is TGTGCCAGCAGCTTGGCCAGGGTAAGAGACAATGAGCAGTTCTTC. Translating it yields CASSLARVRDNEQFF.

This clonotype has at least ten counts. V usage is TRBV7-2 and J usage is TRBJ2-5; 8 bases are shared with TRBD2. V shed 5 bases and J 5 bases; nucleotides not matched to a gene: 10. Germline V gene sequence: CDR1 SGHTA, CDR2 FQGNSA. The CDR3 extends over 15 amino acids. CDR3 sequence (DNA): TGTGCCAGCAGCCCAAACCGGGGGGGCGCGGAGACCCAGTACTTC. It encodes CASSPNRGGAETQYF.

This rearrangement joins TRBV2 to TRBJ1-6; 7 bases map to TRBD1. The CDR3 consists of 15 residues. Unmatched junction bases numbered 8, after V lost 3 bases and J lost 9 bases. In germline, CDR1 is SNHLY, CDR2 FYNNEI. CDR3 DNA sequence: TGTGCCAGCAGTGATCGACAGGGAAGGTTTTCACCCCTCCACTTT. As protein: CASSDRQGRFSPLHF.

The V and J genes are TRBV3-1 and TRBJ1-2, with a possible D match to TRBD1 (5 bases). The CDR3 totals 14 residues. With 2 bases removed from V and 4 bases from J, the gap between germline ends came to 11 bases. Germline V gene lookup returns CDR1 LGHDT and CDR2 YNNKEL (reference sequence). CDR3 coding DNA: TGTGCCAGCAGCCAACCGGGGGGACCCTATGGCTACACCTTC. Its protein is CASSQPGGPYGYTF. The full variable domain, rest sourced from reference TRBV3-1 and TRBJ1-2, is DTAVSQTPKYLVTQMGNDKSIKCEQNLGHDTMYWYKQDSKKFLKIMFSYNNKELIINETVPNRFSPKSPDKAHLNLHINSLELGDSAVYFCASSQPGGPYGYTFGSGTRLTVV.

This clonotype has a count of ten or more. The CDR3 region has the DNA TGTGCCAGCTCACCGGAGAGCAATGAGCAGTTCTTC. This sequence encodes CASSPESNEQFF. The chain joins TRBV18 to TRBJ2-1; D is unclear. The V and J ends lost 3 bases and 6 bases respectively, with 6 bases between them. The CDR3 sequence is 12 residues long. Germline V lookup: CDR1 KGHSH, CDR2 LQKENI.

Ten or more counts support this clonotype. The chain joins TRBV18 to TRBJ2-3; 8 bases are a match to TRBD2. The CDR3 length is 18 residues. V trimming: 4 bases; J trimming: 2 bases; junction bases outside the gene matches: 14. Germline V CDR1 and CDR2: KGHSH, LQKENI. CDR3 bases: TGTGCCAGCTCACTAACTCCCCTCACGGGGGGGCTCACAGATACGCAGTATTTT. Amino acids: CASSLTPLTGGLTDTQYF.

This clonotype was recorded a few times. At one end the junction does not follow the germline gene, possibly because of a read error. The chain is built from TRBV5-1 and TRBJ2-2, with D maybe TRBD2 (5 bases). Germline V gives CDR1 SGHRS, CDR2 YFSETQ. This CDR3 comprises 14 residues. The CDR3 protein is CASSLYSGNGEPFF. For the CDR3, the DNA is TGCGCCAGCAGCTTGTACAGTGGTAACGGGGAGCCGTTTTTT.

This clonotype was seen ten or more times. V usage is TRBV27 and J usage is TRBJ1-1, with 7 bases aligning to TRBD1. Germline CDR1 and CDR2: MNHEY and SMNVEV (reference sequence). The CDR3 contains 18 residues. Trimming took 2 bases from V and 3 from J; bases not matched to a gene: 15. The CDR3 DNA reads as TGTGCCAGCAGTTTAAGGGCCCCCACAGGGGTACGAGACACTGAAGCTTTCTTT. As protein: CASSLRAPTGVRDTEAFF.

This clonotype has a handful of counts. This could be a read error, since a much larger clone is one nucleotide away. The rearrangement uses TRBV7-8 and TRBJ2-7; the match to TRBD1 covers 8 bases. The CDR3 length is 15 residues. CDR1 and CDR2 (germline): SGHVS, FQNEAQ. J was trimmed by 3 bases and V by 5 bases; bases with no gene match: 9. For the CDR3, the DNA is TGTGCCAGCAGCACCGTGACAGGGGTAGGCTACGAGCAGTACTTC. This gives the protein CASSTVTGVGYEQYF. Using reference TRBV7-8 and TRBJ2-7 for the parts outside the CDR3, the full variable domain is GAGVSQSPRYKVAKRGQDVALRCDPISGHVSLFWYQQALGQGPEFLTYFQNEAQLDKSGLPSDRFFAERPEGSVSTLKIQRTQQEDSAVYLCASSTVTGVGYEQYFGPGTRLTVT.

The gene calls are TRBV20-1 and TRBJ1-4; the D gene is possibly TRBD1 (6 bases). CDR1 is DFQATT and CDR2 is SNEGSKA in the germline V gene (reference sequence). This CDR3 contains 14 residues. Trimming removed 3 bases from V and 6 bases from J, with 14 bases in between. In nucleotides, the CDR3 is TGCAGTGCTAGGGAACAGGGACGATATGAAAAACTGTTTTTT. Its protein product is CSAREQGRYEKLFF.

Note on this clonotype: A much larger clone lies one base from this, so it may be a read error. This chain connects TRBV6-1 to TRBJ1-1, with TRBD1 identical over 9 bases. Trimming at V came to 3 bases and at J to 4 bases, leaving 9 bases not matched to a gene. CDR3 length: 16 residues. From germline, CDR1 is MNHNS and CDR2 SASEGT. CDR3 in DNA: TGTGCCAGCAGTGAGAGGTCAGGGGACAGGGTCACTGAAGCTTTCTTT. This sequence encodes CASSERSGDRVTEAFF.

The rearrangement uses TRBV28 and TRBJ1-6; D call uncertain. The CDR3 runs 13 residues. V dropped 6 bases and J dropped 8 bases, with 11 bases sitting between them. The germline V gene encodes CDR1 MDHEN and CDR2 SYDVKM. DNA of the CDR3: TGTGCCAGCAGCCTAAGCGCGGATTCACCCCTCCACTTT. Translated: CASSLSADSPLHF. The whole variable domain, remainder taken from reference TRBV28 and TRBJ1-6, is DVKVTQSSRYLVKRTGEKVFLECVQDMDHENMFWYRQDPGLGLRLIYFSYDVKMKEKGDIPEGYSVSREKKERFSLILESASTNQTSMYLCASSLSADSPLHFGNGTRLTVT.

This clonotype occurred many times. The rearrangement joins TRBV11-2 to TRBJ2-7, with D hard to call. V was clipped by 4 bases and J by 3 bases, with 10 bases between them. This CDR3 region has 13 residues. From germline, CDR1 is SGHAT and CDR2 FQNNGV. The CDR3 nucleotides are TGTGCCAGCAGCTCCAGGAACTTCTACGAGCAGTACTTC. It encodes CASSSRNFYEQYF.

This clonotype has ten or more counts. The chain has TRBV2 and TRBJ2-3; TRBD1 might be the D (6 bases). Germline CDR1 is SNHLY and CDR2 is FYNNEI. Trimming took off 7 bases at V and 2 bases at J, with 16 bases between the two ends. This CDR3 region has 15 residues. The CDR3 spells CASTMTRQVTDTQYF. In DNA form, the CDR3 reads TGTGCCAGCACCATGACCCGACAGGTCACAGATACGCAGTATTTT.

This clonotype was recorded many times. This chain joins TRBV9 and TRBJ2-1; D remains unclear. The V end lost 0 bases, the J end lost 7 bases, and 14 bases lay between the germline ends. Looked up from germline, CDR1 is SGDLS and CDR2 is YYNGEE. This CDR3 is built from 15 residues. CDR3 bases: TGTGCCAGCAGCGTAGAATGGAATAGCTGGAATGAGCAGTTCTTC. This sequence encodes CASSVEWNSWNEQFF.